The clone carrying this T cell receptor beta chain was recorded a few times. What it binds is not known. The data derive from a study of CD8 T cells in ankylosing spondylitis. A single record per CDR3 protein comes from TCRdb applying MiXCR to the 5' RACE reads. Of approximately 300,000 distinct CDR3 sequences detected, less than 9.5% appear once; the ten largest clones hold 13% to 15%. Points from the study as a whole: In ankylosing spondylitis blood, a motif of seven or eight highly homologous TCR beta variants appeared characteristic.

This CDR3 has 15 residues. Germline assignment: CDR1 KGHDR and CDR2 SFDVKD. With 10 bases clipped from V and 2 bases from J, the junction kept 11 bases outside the gene matches. The V gene is TRBV24-1, the J gene TRBJ2-3, with TRBD1 matching 7 bases. The source is a male donor with ankylosing spondylitis. Sequencing was carried out using blood, either unsorted or a sorted T cell fraction (not recorded which). The CDR3 sequence is CATHPWDSPTDTQYF. DNA for the CDR3: TGTGCCACTCACCCTTGGGACAGTCCCACAGATACGCAGTATTTT.